A selection of T cell receptor beta chains follows, all from one sample in a study of T cells in Graves' hyperthyroidism and ophthalmopathy. TCRdb reanalysed the multiplex PCR reads using MiXCR and keeps one entry per CDR3 protein. The sample has over 350,000 distinct CDR3 sequences, about 14% seen once; the top ten hold less than 15%. Sequenced input: blood. The receptors were gathered from a man aged 18 to 29 with Graves' ophthalmopathy. Each CDR3 is given with its conserved first and last residue. A D gene is named only where the DNA matches it firmly. The size field is filled for only some rows; it gives once, few, many or a size class.

J,D,V,length,size,DNA,CDR3
TRBJ1-6,-,TRBV27,14,-,TGTGCCAGCAGTTTATTGTTTTATAATTCACCCCTCCACTTT,CASSLLFYNSPLHF
TRBJ2-3,-,TRBV6-1,15,many,TGTGCCAGCAGTCTCTCCCATCTAGTCACAGATACGCAGTATTTT,CASSLSHLVTDTQYF
TRBJ2-2,TRBD2,TRBV4-2,17,few,TGTGCCAGCAGCCAAGGGGTGGGAGGGGCGAACACCGGGGAGCTGTTTTTT,CASSQGVGGANTGELFF
TRBJ2-1,-,TRBV15,18,few,TGTGCCACCAGCCGATGCCTAGCTCGGCTCACCCAATACAATGAGCAGTTCTTC,CATSRCLARLTQYNEQFF
TRBJ2-3,-,TRBV12-5,16,many,TGTGCTAGTGCCCAACTCAGGTTTACTAGCACAGATACGCAGTATTTT,CASAQLRFTSTDTQYF
TRBJ2-7,-,TRBV5-1,12,many,TGCGCCAGCAGCTTGGAATTCCGCGAGCAGTACTTC,CASSLEFREQYF
TRBJ2-1,-,TRBV20-1,12,few,TGCAGTGCCCCCTATCGAAAAAATGAGCAGTTCTTC,CSAPYRKNEQFF
TRBJ1-3,-,TRBV29-1,13,few,TGCAGCGTTGGGGGTGTCTCTGGAAACACCATATATTTT,CSVGGVSGNTIYF
TRBJ2-7,TRBD2,TRBV27,15,many,TGTGCCAGCAGGAAGACTAGCGGGAGATTGTACGAGCAGTACTTC,CASRKTSGRLYEQYF
TRBJ1-1,-,TRBV9,14,-,TGTGCCAGCAGCGGGGGGGCCAGGAACACTGAAGCTTTCTTT,CASSGGARNTEAFF
TRBJ1-2,-,TRBV6-5,16,many,TGTGCCAGCAGTTACGGACACCCACCGGGGGACTATGGCTACACCTTC,CASSYGHPPGDYGYTF
TRBJ1-5,TRBD1,TRBV19,14,many,TGTGCCAGCAGTGGGACAGGCGGCAATCAGCCCCAGCATTTT,CASSGTGGNQPQHF
TRBJ2-7,TRBD2,TRBV7-2,16,-,TGTGCCAGCTATTCCTCTTTCGTGGGAGGGCCGTCCGAGCAGTACTTC,CASYSSFVGGPSEQYF
TRBJ2-1,-,TRBV6-1,13,-,TGTGCCAGCAGTCCCACAGCCGGGTGGGAGCAGTTCTTC,CASSPTAGWEQFF
TRBJ2-5,-,TRBV5-1,15,-,TGCGCCAGCAAAGTGCTCTCCCGGGTCCAAGAGACCCAGTACTTC,CASKVLSRVQETQYF